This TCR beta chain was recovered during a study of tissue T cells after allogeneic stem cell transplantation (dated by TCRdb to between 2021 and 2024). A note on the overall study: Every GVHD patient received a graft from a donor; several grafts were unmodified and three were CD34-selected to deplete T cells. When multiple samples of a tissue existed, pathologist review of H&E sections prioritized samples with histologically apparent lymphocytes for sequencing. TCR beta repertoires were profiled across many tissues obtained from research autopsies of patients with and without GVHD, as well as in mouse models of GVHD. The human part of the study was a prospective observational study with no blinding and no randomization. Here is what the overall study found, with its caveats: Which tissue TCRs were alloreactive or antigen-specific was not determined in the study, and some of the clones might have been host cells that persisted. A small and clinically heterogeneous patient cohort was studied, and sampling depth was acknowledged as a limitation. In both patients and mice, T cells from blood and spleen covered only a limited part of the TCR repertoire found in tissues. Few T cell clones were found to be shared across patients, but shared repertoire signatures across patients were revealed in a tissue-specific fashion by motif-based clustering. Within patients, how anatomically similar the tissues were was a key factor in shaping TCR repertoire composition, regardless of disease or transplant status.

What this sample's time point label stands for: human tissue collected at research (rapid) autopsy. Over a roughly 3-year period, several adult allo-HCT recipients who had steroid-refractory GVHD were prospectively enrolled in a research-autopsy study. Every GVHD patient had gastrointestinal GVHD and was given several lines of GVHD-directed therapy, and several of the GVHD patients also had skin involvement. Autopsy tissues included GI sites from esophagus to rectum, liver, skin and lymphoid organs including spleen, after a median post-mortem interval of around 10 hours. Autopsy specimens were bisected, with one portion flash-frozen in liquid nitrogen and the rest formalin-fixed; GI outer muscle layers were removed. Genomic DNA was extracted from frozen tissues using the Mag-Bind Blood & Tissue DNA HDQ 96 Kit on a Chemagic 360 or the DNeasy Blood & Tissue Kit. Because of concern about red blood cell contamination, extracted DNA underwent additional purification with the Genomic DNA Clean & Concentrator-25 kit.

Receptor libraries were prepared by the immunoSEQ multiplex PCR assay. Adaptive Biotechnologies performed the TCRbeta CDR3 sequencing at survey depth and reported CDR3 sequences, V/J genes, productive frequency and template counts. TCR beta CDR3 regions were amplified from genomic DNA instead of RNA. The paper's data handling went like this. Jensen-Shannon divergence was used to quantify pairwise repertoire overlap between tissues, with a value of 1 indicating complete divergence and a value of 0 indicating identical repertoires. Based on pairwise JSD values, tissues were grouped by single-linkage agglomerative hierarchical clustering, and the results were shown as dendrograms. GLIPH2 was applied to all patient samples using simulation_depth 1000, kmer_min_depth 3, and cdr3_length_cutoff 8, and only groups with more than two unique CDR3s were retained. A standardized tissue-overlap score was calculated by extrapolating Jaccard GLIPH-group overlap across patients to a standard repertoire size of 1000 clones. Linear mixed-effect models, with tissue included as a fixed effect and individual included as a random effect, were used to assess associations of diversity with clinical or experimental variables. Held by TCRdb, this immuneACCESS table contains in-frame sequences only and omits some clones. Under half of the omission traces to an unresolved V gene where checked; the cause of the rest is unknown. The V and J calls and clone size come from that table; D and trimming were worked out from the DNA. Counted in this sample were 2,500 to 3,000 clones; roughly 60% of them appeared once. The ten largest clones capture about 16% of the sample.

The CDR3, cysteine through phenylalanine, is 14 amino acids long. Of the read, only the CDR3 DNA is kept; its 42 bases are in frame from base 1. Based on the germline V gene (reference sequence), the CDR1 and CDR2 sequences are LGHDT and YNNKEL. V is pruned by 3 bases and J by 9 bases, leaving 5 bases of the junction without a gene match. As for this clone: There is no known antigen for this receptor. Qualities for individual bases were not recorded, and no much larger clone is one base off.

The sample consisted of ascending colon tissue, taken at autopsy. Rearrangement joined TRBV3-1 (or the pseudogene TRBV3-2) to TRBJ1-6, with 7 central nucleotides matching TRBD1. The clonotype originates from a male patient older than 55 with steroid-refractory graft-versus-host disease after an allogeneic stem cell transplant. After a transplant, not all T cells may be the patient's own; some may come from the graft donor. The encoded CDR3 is CASSQGTVTSPLHF. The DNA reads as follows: TGTGCCAGCAGCCAGGGGACAGTCACTTCACCCCTCCACTTT.